This T cell receptor (beta chain) was obtained from a study of blood T cell repertoires in COVID-19. Study background: The United States, Italy and Spain were the sources of the acute and convalescent COVID-19 samples.

CDR3 length: 11 residues. Germline CDR1 SGHNT, CDR2 YENEEA. Profiled with immunoSEQ multiplex PCR; TCRdb holds only in-frame clones, not every one. This sample has 55,000 to 90,000 clones, with about 88% found just once. Remarks on this clone: The junction and the germline gene differ at one end; a read error may be behind it.

The sequenced sample consisted of peripheral blood. The rearrangement links TRBV11-3 to TRBJ2-1; D unclear. The clonotype comes from a man in his sixties or seventies with active COVID-19. CDR3: CASSPSHERFF. CDR3 coding DNA: TGTGCCAGCAGCCCAAGCCACGAGCGGTTCTTC.